A selection of T cell receptor beta chains follows, all from one sample in a study of T cells after yellow fever vaccination. A single record per CDR3 protein comes from TCRdb applying MiXCR to the 5' RACE reads. Here the sample spans approximately 93,000 distinct CDR3 sequences, under 7% being singletons. The specimen comprised CD8+ T cells sorted from PBMCs, sampled 10 days after the yellow fever booster vaccination. The source is a man between 18 and 35 years old who received the YFV17D yellow fever vaccine. CDR3s include the opening cysteine and the closing phenylalanine or tryptophan. A D gene is named only where the DNA matches it firmly. Clone size is given for some rows only: seen once, a few or many times, or a class if the clone is expanded.

j_gene: TRBJ2-1
v_gene: TRBV7-9
abundance: .
d_gene: TRBD1
CDR3nt: TGTGCCAGCAGCTTAGGGCGTGGACAGGGGCCCCACAATGAGCAGTTCTTC
CDR3aa: CASSLGRGQGPHNEQFF

j_gene: TRBJ1-2
v_gene: TRBV5-1
abundance: many
d_gene: .
CDR3nt: TGCGCCAGCAGTTCGGACACGACTAACTATGGCTACACCTTC
CDR3aa: CASSSDTTNYGYTF

j_gene: TRBJ2-1
v_gene: TRBV11-2
abundance: .
d_gene: .
CDR3nt: TGTGCCAGCAGCTTAAGGACTTCCTACTACAATGAGCAGTTCTTC
CDR3aa: CASSLRTSYYNEQFF

j_gene: TRBJ2-3
v_gene: TRBV11-3
abundance: many
d_gene: .
CDR3nt: TGTGCCAGCAGCCCCGCGGTGCCCGGAGATACGCAGTATTTT
CDR3aa: CASSPAVPGDTQYF

j_gene: TRBJ1-1
v_gene: TRBV10-2
abundance: few
d_gene: .
CDR3nt: TGCGCCAGCTCTAGTGACTTCAACACTGAAGCTTTCTTT
CDR3aa: CASSSDFNTEAFF

j_gene: TRBJ2-1
v_gene: TRBV7-2
abundance: many
d_gene: TRBD2
CDR3nt: TGTGCCAGCAGCTCTCTAGCGGGCTTCAATGAGCAGTTCTTC
CDR3aa: CASSSLAGFNEQFF

j_gene: TRBJ1-1
v_gene: TRBV6-5
abundance: few
d_gene: TRBD1
CDR3nt: TGTGCCAGCAGTTATTACCAACAGGGGTGGGACACTGAAGCTTTCTTT
CDR3aa: CASSYYQQGWDTEAFF

j_gene: TRBJ1-5
v_gene: TRBV11-2
abundance: .
d_gene: TRBD1
CDR3nt: TGTGCCAGCAGTCCCGGGACAGGGTACTTTGAGCAGCCCCAGCATTTT
CDR3aa: CASSPGTGYFEQPQHF

j_gene: TRBJ1-3
v_gene: TRBV7-2
abundance: .
d_gene: TRBD1
CDR3nt: TGTGCCAGCAGCTCATTGGGGGTCTGGGAGGGGGCGCCGGGAAACACCATATATTTT
CDR3aa: CASSSLGVWEGAPGNTIYF

j_gene: TRBJ2-7
v_gene: TRBV7-9
abundance: .
d_gene: .
CDR3nt: TGTGCCAGCAGCAGGGGGGGCACAGGATGGACCACCTACGAGCAGTACTTC
CDR3aa: CASSRGGTGWTTYEQYF

j_gene: TRBJ2-7
v_gene: TRBV10-3
abundance: few
d_gene: .
CDR3nt: TGTGCCATCACTAACGGGCCCTACGAGCAGTACTTC
CDR3aa: CAITNGPYEQYF

j_gene: TRBJ1-6
v_gene: TRBV6-2/TRBV6-3
abundance: .
d_gene: .
CDR3nt: TGTGCCAGCAGTTACTCGCCGCGAGGGGAGTCCTATAATTCACCCCTCCACTTT
CDR3aa: CASSYSPRGESYNSPLHF

j_gene: TRBJ2-7
v_gene: TRBV20-1
abundance: .
d_gene: .
CDR3nt: TGCAGTGCTAGCCAACTTTTCCCCTCGAACGAGCAGTACTTC
CDR3aa: CSASQLFPSNEQYF

j_gene: TRBJ1-5
v_gene: TRBV27
abundance: .
d_gene: .
CDR3nt: TGTGCCAGCAGTTTATCAGGGGGTTCGCGCCCCCAGCATTTT
CDR3aa: CASSLSGGSRPQHF

j_gene: TRBJ1-4
v_gene: TRBV6-5
abundance: .
d_gene: TRBD1
CDR3nt: TGTGCCAGCAGTTACGGGGGAGGGACAGGGGCTGAAAAACTGTTTTTT
CDR3aa: CASSYGGGTGAEKLFF

j_gene: TRBJ1-1
v_gene: TRBV12-3/TRBV12-4
abundance: many
d_gene: .
CDR3nt: TGTGCCAGCAGTTTAGCCTTTACCTCGGCTGAAGCTTTCTTT
CDR3aa: CASSLAFTSAEAFF

j_gene: TRBJ2-2
v_gene: TRBV4-3
abundance: few
d_gene: .
CDR3nt: TGCGCCAGCAGCCAACCCTGGGGACAGAACACCGGGGAGCTGTTTTTT
CDR3aa: CASSQPWGQNTGELFF

j_gene: TRBJ1-2
v_gene: TRBV6-4
abundance: few
d_gene: TRBD1
CDR3nt: TGTGCCAGCAGTGACGGACAGGGCTTTAACTATGGCTACACCTTC
CDR3aa: CASSDGQGFNYGYTF

j_gene: TRBJ2-5
v_gene: TRBV7-3
abundance: few
d_gene: TRBD1
CDR3nt: TGTGCCAGCAGCTCACCGGGACAGGTGAAGGGGGAGACCCAGTACTTC
CDR3aa: CASSSPGQVKGETQYF

j_gene: TRBJ2-6
v_gene: TRBV6-4
abundance: many
d_gene: TRBD1
CDR3nt: TGTGCCAGCAGTGACTCAGGGGGCGCTGGGGCCAACGTCCTGACTTTC
CDR3aa: CASSDSGGAGANVLTF

j_gene: TRBJ1-2
v_gene: TRBV10-3
abundance: .
d_gene: .
CDR3nt: TGTGCCATCAAGGCCCCGACAGGACGGGCGGATGGCTACACCTTC
CDR3aa: CAIKAPTGRADGYTF

j_gene: TRBJ1-4
v_gene: TRBV5-5
abundance: few
d_gene: .
CDR3nt: TGTGCCAGCAGGCGGGTTGGGGGATCGCGAGAAAAACTGTTTTTT
CDR3aa: CASRRVGGSREKLFF

j_gene: TRBJ2-5
v_gene: TRBV5-1
abundance: .
d_gene: TRBD1
CDR3nt: TGCGCCAGCAGCTTGTACCAGGGGGTCGTTGGAGAGACCCAGTACTTC
CDR3aa: CASSLYQGVVGETQYF

j_gene: TRBJ1-2
v_gene: TRBV12-2
abundance: .
d_gene: .
CDR3nt: TGTGCAAGAGGAGGGGGGAAAGGCTACACCTTC
CDR3aa: CARGGGKGYTF

j_gene: TRBJ1-1
v_gene: TRBV29-1
abundance: few
d_gene: .
CDR3nt: TGCAGCGTTGAACTAGCGAACACTGAAGCTTTCTTT
CDR3aa: CSVELANTEAFF

j_gene: TRBJ2-7
v_gene: TRBV20-1
abundance: few
d_gene: .
CDR3nt: TGCAGTGCCAGACCGGGACATTCCTCCTACGAGCAGTACTTC
CDR3aa: CSARPGHSSYEQYF

j_gene: TRBJ2-7
v_gene: TRBV6-1
abundance: many
d_gene: .
CDR3nt: TGTGCCAGCAGTGAAGGGACAGACAGCTCCTACGAGCAGTACTTC
CDR3aa: CASSEGTDSSYEQYF

j_gene: TRBJ2-5
v_gene: TRBV12-3/TRBV12-4
abundance: .
d_gene: .
CDR3nt: TGTGCCAGCAGCATCACTACAGGGCAGGGACACCAAGAGACCCAGTACTTC
CDR3aa: CASSITTGQGHQETQYF

j_gene: TRBJ2-7
v_gene: TRBV12-3/TRBV12-4
abundance: few
d_gene: .
CDR3nt: TGTGCCAGCGGTTTAGGGGGGGGTCTGGACGAGCAGTACTTC
CDR3aa: CASGLGGGLDEQYF

j_gene: TRBJ2-2
v_gene: TRBV7-9
abundance: few
d_gene: TRBD1
CDR3nt: TGTGCCAGCAGCTTAGGGGGACAGAGGACCGGGGAGCTGTTTTTT
CDR3aa: CASSLGGQRTGELFF

j_gene: TRBJ2-2
v_gene: TRBV4-3
abundance: .
d_gene: .
CDR3nt: TGCGCCAGCAGCCAAGATTTTGCCGGGGAGCTGTTTTTT
CDR3aa: CASSQDFAGELFF

j_gene: TRBJ2-5
v_gene: TRBV5-1
abundance: few
d_gene: TRBD2
CDR3nt: TGCGCCAGCAACAAATGGGGGGGGATGGACCCTAAAGGATACGGAGCGACCCAGTACTTC
CDR3aa: CASNKWGGMDPKGYGATQYF

j_gene: TRBJ1-1
v_gene: TRBV5-1
abundance: .
d_gene: TRBD1
CDR3nt: TGCGCCAGCAGCTTCCGGGACAGCGATACTGAAGCTTTCTTT
CDR3aa: CASSFRDSDTEAFF

j_gene: TRBJ2-7
v_gene: TRBV6-2/TRBV6-3
abundance: .
d_gene: TRBD1
CDR3nt: TGTGCCAGCAGTTACGGTCTGAGGGACAGTTTCTACGAGCAGTACTTC
CDR3aa: CASSYGLRDSFYEQYF

j_gene: TRBJ2-1
v_gene: TRBV7-3
abundance: few
d_gene: .
CDR3nt: TGTGCCAGCAGCAAACACGTCTTAAATGAGCAGTTCTTC
CDR3aa: CASSKHVLNEQFF

j_gene: TRBJ1-2
v_gene: TRBV12-3/TRBV12-4
abundance: .
d_gene: .
CDR3nt: TGTGCCAGCACCCAAGTTGTAGAGTATGGCTACACCTTC
CDR3aa: CASTQVVEYGYTF